This TCR beta chain was sequenced in a study of blood T cells in healthy people across ages. Study-wide points: It was held that the diversity estimates obtained from one million T cells were underestimates. More naive CD4+ cells and higher diversity marked long-lived donors relative to aged donors.

Turning to this clonotype: Its target is unknown. At one end, the junction sequence differs from germline, possibly due to a read error.

Next came a second PCR, run for about 6 to 11 cycles, which used a sample-barcoded 5' primer along with a J-beta primer mix. TCRdb recomputed calls from the 5' RACE reads with MiXCR, one row per CDR3 protein. Among 540,000 or so distinct CDR3 sequences listed, around 24% were seen once. This CDR3 contains 14 residues. These sequences were also reported in another study, on T cells of mothers and their children. This second study says: None of the identified T cell clones proved to be persistent microchimeric clones.

The rearrangement joins TRBV12-3 or TRBV12-4 to TRBJ2-2; unclear D gene. Material for sequencing was blood. The TCR was taken from a boy under 18 in good health. The CDR3 DNA sequence: TGTGCCGGCAGTTTTGGACCCAACACCGGGGAGCTGTTTTTT. This encodes CAGSFGPNTGELFF.